This TCR beta chain was recorded in a study of cytomegalovirus exposure and HLA in healthy donors. Study-wide results and limits: Cytomegalovirus status was reportedly diagnosed by the classifier with high sensitivity and specificity. TCR sequences were mostly rare, though some public TCRs occurred in many donors. Some TCR beta chains (164 of them) were listed as cytomegalovirus-associated.

The CDR3 loop spans 16 amino acids. V lost 2 bases to trimming and J lost 7 bases; unmatched junction nucleotides: 3. Germline loops: CDR1 SGHRS, CDR2 YFSETQ. Data came from immunoSEQ multiplex PCR; TCRdb stores just in-frame clones and leaves some out. The sample includes 150,000 to 200,000 clones, roughly 84% seen only once; the top ten take roughly 7%. As regards this clone: Its target is unknown.

V gene TRBV5-1 combines with J gene TRBJ2-1; 16 bases map to TRBD2. The sequencing input was PBMCs. The source is a man aged 18 to 35 in good health and CMV-seropositive. CDR3: CASSLGTSGRGNEQFF. The CDR3 coding sequence is TGCGCCAGCAGCTTAGGGACTAGCGGGAGGGGGAATGAGCAGTTCTTC.